The rows below give T cell receptor beta chains drawn from one sample of a study of cytomegalovirus exposure and HLA in healthy donors. Clones were read by immunoSEQ multiplex PCR, and TCRdb kept only the in-frame ones, dropping some. The data show around 200,000 clones, about 90% seen once. Input material: PBMCs. These receptors were obtained from a woman aged 18-29 years in good health and CMV-seronegative. The CDR3 runs from the conserved cysteine through the conserved F or W. The D gene is left open where the match is weak. Only part of the rows carry a size: once, few, many, or a class if the clone is expanded.

j_gene	d_gene	abundance	v_gene	CDR3aa	CDR3nt
TRBJ2-1	TRBD2	-	TRBV4-1	CASSQRESGSSYNEQFF	TGCGCCAGCAGCCAGAGAGAGAGCGGGAGCTCCTACAATGAGCAGTTCTTC
TRBJ2-1	TRBD2	-	TRBV27	CASSRGTSGSLGNEQFF	TGTGCCAGCAGTCGAGGGACTAGCGGGAGTCTGGGCAATGAGCAGTTCTTC
TRBJ1-1	TRBD1	-	TRBV6-5	CASSQDRGREAFF	TGTGCCAGCAGCCAGGACAGGGGCAGAGAAGCTTTCTTT
TRBJ2-7	TRBD2	-	TRBV19	CASTELAGEGEQYF	TGTGCCAGTACCGAACTAGCGGGAGAGGGCGAGCAGTACTTC
TRBJ2-7	TRBD2	-	TRBV28	CASSFLAGGPQYF	TGTGCCAGCAGTTTTTTAGCGGGAGGGCCGCAGTACTTC
TRBJ1-2	-	-	TRBV27	CASSPLAQGIHGYTF	TGTGCCAGCAGTCCATTGGCTCAGGGGATCCATGGCTACACCTTC
TRBJ2-5	-	-	TRBV6-1	CASSEARGETQYF	TGTGCCAGCAGTGAAGCTAGGGGAGAGACCCAGTACTTC
TRBJ1-5	-	-	TRBV6-5	CASSRILEGQPQHF	TGTGCCAGCAGTCGGATACTCGAGGGTCAGCCCCAGCATTTT
TRBJ2-7	-	-	TRBV6-5	CASSSNSGHRSYEQYF	TGTGCCAGCAGTTCCAATAGCGGTCACCGGTCCTACGAGCAGTACTTC
TRBJ2-7	-	-	TRBV27	CASSLYVDGGEQYF	TGTGCCAGCAGTTTATATGTGGACGGAGGCGAGCAGTACTTC
TRBJ1-2	TRBD1	-	TRBV5-4	CASSTGTANYGYTF	TGTGCCAGCAGCACCGGGACAGCTAACTATGGCTACACCTTC
TRBJ1-3	-	-	TRBV9	CASSKGGSSGNTIYF	TGTGCCAGCTCCAAAGGGGGTAGCTCTGGAAACACCATATATTTT
TRBJ2-7	-	-	TRBV28	CASRPALGGPREQYF	TGTGCCAGCAGACCGGCTTTAGGGGGTCCTCGTGAGCAGTACTTC
TRBJ2-7	-	once	TRBV11-2	CASSRSRFSYEQYF	TGTGCCAGCAGCCGTTCGCGGTTTTCCTACGAGCAGTACTTC
TRBJ1-2	-	-	TRBV29-1	CSVEMGGGYTF	TGCAGCGTTGAAATGGGGGGTGGCTACACCTTC
TRBJ2-3	TRBD2	-	TRBV7-9	CASSRTGLATDTQYF	TGTGCCAGCAGCCGTACGGGACTAGCCACAGATACGCAGTATTTT
TRBJ2-7	-	-	TRBV15	CATSKPGLSGEQYF	TGTGCCACCAGCAAACCGGGACTTTCGGGGGAGCAGTACTTC
TRBJ2-1	TRBD2	-	TRBV9	CASSVEIAGVWEQFF	TGTGCCAGCAGCGTAGAGATAGCGGGAGTATGGGAGCAGTTCTTC
TRBJ2-7	TRBD2	-	TRBV27	CASSGGSDYEQYF	TGTGCCAGCAGTGGCGGGAGTGACTACGAGCAGTACTTC
TRBJ2-7	-	-	TRBV5-4	CASSTDSSSYEQYF	TGTGCCAGCAGCACTGACAGTAGCTCCTACGAGCAGTACTTC
TRBJ2-1	TRBD1	many	TRBV6-4	CASSDSFRGLNEQFF	TGTGCCAGCAGTGACTCGTTCAGGGGGCTTAATGAGCAGTTCTTC
TRBJ2-3	-	-	TRBV30	CAWSDRSTDTQYF	TGTGCCTGGAGTGACAGGTCCACAGATACGCAGTATTTT
TRBJ2-7	-	few	TRBV28	CASSDLTGQYF	TGTGCCAGCAGTGATTTGACAGGGCAGTACTTC
TRBJ1-1	-	-	TRBV2	CASRSGEETEAFF	TGTGCCAGCAGAAGTGGAGAAGAAACTGAAGCTTTCTTT
TRBJ1-1	-	-	TRBV6-5	CASTPGGMNTEAFF	TGTGCCAGCACACCGGGGGGCATGAACACTGAAGCTTTCTTT
TRBJ2-2	TRBD1	-	TRBV28	CASSTGGAGAGELFF	TGTGCCAGCAGTACAGGGGGCGCGGGGGCCGGGGAGCTGTTTTTT
TRBJ2-3	-	once	TRBV6-5	CASSYSKAGFTDTQYF	TGTGCCAGCAGTTACTCGAAGGCGGGATTCACAGATACGCAGTATTTT
TRBJ2-3	TRBD2	-	TRBV25-1	CASSRLTSGDTDTQYF	TGTGCCAGCAGTAGGCTGACTAGCGGGGACACAGATACGCAGTATTTT
TRBJ1-5	TRBD1	-	TRBV28	CASRMDRDNQPQHF	TGTGCCAGCAGAATGGACAGGGACAATCAGCCCCAGCATTTT
TRBJ1-2	TRBD1	-	TRBV6-4	CAITLQGANEDGYTF	TGTGCCATTACTCTACAGGGGGCTAACGAGGACGGCTACACCTTC
TRBJ2-7	-	-	TRBV28	CASTGQSLPYEQYF	TGTGCCAGCACCGGACAGTCGTTACCCTACGAGCAGTACTTC
TRBJ2-1	TRBD2	-	TRBV19	CASSNTWTSEGDEQFF	TGTGCCAGTAGTAACACCTGGACTAGTGAAGGCGATGAGCAGTTCTTC
TRBJ1-2	-	once	TRBV28	CASSPGRGYGYTF	TGTGCCAGCAGTCCCGGGAGGGGCTATGGCTACACCTTC
TRBJ2-5	TRBD2	-	TRBV2	CASSKGLAGGRETQYF	TGTGCCAGCAGCAAAGGACTAGCGGGAGGGCGAGAGACCCAGTACTTC
TRBJ2-3	-	-	TRBV28	CASSPRQAYFSTDTQYF	TGTGCCAGCAGTCCCCGACAGGCATATTTTAGCACAGATACGCAGTATTTT
TRBJ2-1	-	-	TRBV30	CAWSQNNEQFF	TGTGCCTGGAGTCAGAACAATGAGCAGTTCTTC
TRBJ2-2	TRBD1	-	TRBV6-1	CASSEPGGGTGELFF	TGTGCCAGCAGTGAACCAGGGGGCGGGACCGGGGAGCTGTTTTTT
TRBJ2-2	TRBD2	once	TRBV10-3	CATNGGLAGIQNTGELFF	TGTGCCACCAATGGGGGACTAGCGGGAATTCAGAACACCGGGGAGCTGTTTTTT
TRBJ2-7	-	-	TRBV9	CASSVDPGETYEQYF	TGTGCCAGCAGCGTAGACCCGGGTGAAACCTACGAGCAGTACTTC
TRBJ2-7	TRBD1	-	TRBV5-1	CASSSGTDSYEQYF	TGCGCCAGCAGCTCGGGGACAGACTCCTACGAGCAGTACTTC
TRBJ2-5	TRBD1	-	TRBV5-1	CASSGTGMWETQYF	TGCGCCAGCAGCGGGACAGGGATGTGGGAGACCCAGTACTTC
TRBJ2-7	TRBD1	-	TRBV5-1	CASSLTMGGQGGSTYEQYF	TGCGCCAGCAGCCTTACTATGGGGGGACAGGGTGGATCGACCTACGAGCAGTACTTC
TRBJ2-7	TRBD2	-	TRBV27	CASSRSGSLSYEQYF	TGTGCCAGCAGCCGGAGCGGGAGTCTCTCCTACGAGCAGTACTTC
TRBJ2-1	TRBD2	once	TRBV9	CASSVGSGSRSYNEQFF	TGTGCCAGCAGCGTAGGGAGCGGGAGTAGGTCCTACAATGAGCAGTTCTTC
TRBJ2-5	TRBD1	-	TRBV6-6	CASSRTGGWETQYF	TGTGCCAGCAGTCGGACAGGGGGTTGGGAGACCCAGTACTTC
TRBJ1-2	-	-	TRBV5-6	CASSFPQVIYGYTF	TGTGCCAGCAGCTTCCCACAGGTTATTTATGGCTACACCTTC
TRBJ1-5	TRBD1	-	TRBV5-6	CASSLGQGTGTQHF	TGTGCCAGCAGCTTGGGACAGGGCACGGGGACCCAGCATTTT
TRBJ1-1	-	-	TRBV2	CASTGVPEAFF	TGTGCCAGCACGGGGGTCCCTGAAGCTTTCTTT
TRBJ2-7	-	once	TRBV11-2	CASSPKERVQEQYF	TGTGCCAGCAGCCCGAAGGAGCGGGTTCAAGAGCAGTACTTC
TRBJ2-2	-	-	TRBV30	CAWRMGDTNTGELFF	TGTGCCTGGAGGATGGGGGACACGAACACCGGGGAGCTGTTTTTT
TRBJ1-2	TRBD1	once	TRBV6-5	CASSYLDREYGYTF	TGTGCCAGCAGTTATTTGGACAGGGAGTATGGCTACACCTTC
TRBJ2-3	TRBD2	-	TRBV4-2	CASSPNPAGGTDTQYF	TGTGCCAGCAGCCCGAATCCTGCGGGAGGGACAGATACGCAGTATTTT
TRBJ2-2	TRBD1	-	TRBV2	CASSGPDRTNTGELFF	TGTGCCAGCAGTGGTCCGGACAGGACGAACACCGGGGAGCTGTTTTTT
TRBJ2-2	TRBD2	-	TRBV5-4	CASSPQPSGRVSTGELFF	TGTGCCAGCAGCCCCCAACCTAGCGGGAGGGTATCCACCGGGGAGCTGTTTTTT
TRBJ2-7	-	-	TRBV13	CASSQAAGSYEQYF	TGTGCCAGCAGTCAAGCCGCAGGGTCCTACGAGCAGTACTTC
TRBJ2-6	TRBD1	-	TRBV5-1	CASSLGDSSGANVLTF	TGCGCCAGCAGCTTGGGGGACAGCTCTGGGGCCAACGTCCTGACTTTC
TRBJ2-2	TRBD2	-	TRBV30	CAWSVGTGGRDPSGELFF	TGTGCCTGGAGTGTAGGTACTGGCGGGAGGGACCCCTCCGGGGAGCTGTTTTTT
TRBJ2-3	-	-	TRBV5-4	CASSLDSGLTDTQYF	TGTGCCAGCAGCTTGGATAGCGGCCTCACAGATACGCAGTATTTT
TRBJ1-2	-	-	TRBV28	CASRGERYYGYTF	TGTGCCAGCAGGGGAGAACGCTACTATGGCTACACCTTC
TRBJ1-3	TRBD1	-	TRBV30	CAWSRDSSGNTIYF	TGTGCCTGGAGTAGGGACAGCTCTGGAAACACCATATATTTT